This TCR beta chain stems from a study of cytomegalovirus exposure and HLA in healthy donors. Study at large: Out of approximately 400 genotyped donors, about 80% belonged to the Caucasian-associated ancestry cluster.

This CDR3 comprises 15 residues. Germline-derived CDR1 and CDR2 are SEHNR and FQNEAQ (reference sequence). Amplification used 60 Vbeta primers and 13 Jbeta primers. Produced via immunoSEQ multiplex PCR; TCRdb's table is partial and in-frame only. Of 200,000 to 250,000 clones listed, around four fifths are singletons. Study-wide findings and caveats: The productive fraction for most TCR beta V segments was about 90% or about 30% in an earlier analysis. A reported reduction in N-insertions relative to the roughly 700-donor mean was seen in an Asian-associated ancestry cluster in a later analysis.

To note about this clone: Its antigen is unidentified. A read error may produce the germline difference seen at one junction end.

This TCR derives from a man aged 45 to 65 in good health and CMV-seronegative. The J gene is TRBJ2-3, the V gene TRBV7-9; TRBD2 matches 12 bases. What was sequenced was PBMCs. CDR3 nucleotide sequence: TGTTCCAGCAGCTTGACTAGCGGGAGAACAGATACGCAGTATTTT. Residues: CSSSLTSGRTDTQYF. The full variable domain, with the rest looked up from reference TRBV7-9 and TRBJ2-3, is DTGVSQNPRHKITKRGQNVTFRCDPISEHNRLYWYRQTLGQGPEFLTYFQNEAQLEKSRLLSDRFSAERPKGSFSTLEIQRTEQGDSAMYLCSSSLTSGRTDTQYFGPGTRLTVL.